A single T cell receptor (beta chain) is shown here with its context. Its target is unknown. The sample belongs to a study of cytomegalovirus exposure and HLA in healthy donors. Whole-study findings and limits: In vitro experiments confirmed that three CMV-associated chains were specific for CMV antigens.

PCR used 60 Vbeta primers and 13 Jbeta primers. Under the authors' procedure: A follow-up analysis tallied 86 million or so unique TCR beta chains, 9 million to 11 million shared. Clones were sequenced by immunoSEQ multiplex PCR, and TCRdb holds only the in-frame ones, with some missing. V and J calls and clone size follow that table, whereas D and trimming were derived from the DNA. The sample includes tens of thousands of clones, about four fifths of them seen just once. V lost 3 bases and J 8 bases, leaving 19 bases between the germline ends. The CDR3 sequence is 14 residues long. The V gene's germline CDR1 is GTSNPN and CDR2 SVGIG (reference sequence). Each donor was healthy, and each was a bone marrow donor.

This TCR derives from a man between 18 and 29 years old in good health and CMV-seropositive. Sequencing was done on a sample of PBMCs. This chain connects TRBV30 to TRBJ1-2; possibly TRBD1 for D (6 bases). CDR3 nucleotides: TGTGCCTGGAGGGGTCAGGGGCTCATTGGGGGCTACACCTTC. Translation gives CAWRGQGLIGGYTF. The full variable domain, completed using reference TRBV30 and TRBJ1-2, is SQTIHQWPATLVQPVGSPLSLECTVEGTSNPNLYWYRQAAGRGLQLLFYSVGIGQISSEVPQNLSASRPQDRQFILSSKKLLLSDSGFYLCAWRGQGLIGGYTFGSGTRLTVV.